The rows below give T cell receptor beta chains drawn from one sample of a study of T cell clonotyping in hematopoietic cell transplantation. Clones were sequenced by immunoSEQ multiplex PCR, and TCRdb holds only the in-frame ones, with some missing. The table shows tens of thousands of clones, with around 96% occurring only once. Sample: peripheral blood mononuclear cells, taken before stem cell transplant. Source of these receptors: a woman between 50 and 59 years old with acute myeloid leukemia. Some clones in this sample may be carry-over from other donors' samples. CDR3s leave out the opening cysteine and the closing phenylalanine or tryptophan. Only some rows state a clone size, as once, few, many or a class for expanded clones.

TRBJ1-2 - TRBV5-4 ASSSGGGNYGYT
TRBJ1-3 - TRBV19 ASSMGTSSGNTIY
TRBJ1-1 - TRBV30 AWGQGANTEAF
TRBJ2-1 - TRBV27 ASRGTSGRAYYNEQF
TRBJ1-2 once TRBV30 AWSPITYGYT
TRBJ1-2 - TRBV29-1 SVEEDYSYGYT
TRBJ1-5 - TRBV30 AWSVMGPSNQPQH
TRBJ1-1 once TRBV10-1 ASRQGQNTEAF
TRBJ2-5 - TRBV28 ASSPLSGRAEETQY
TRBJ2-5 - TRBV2 ASRGVGTQY
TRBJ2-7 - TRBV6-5 ASSSPNTPSSYEQY
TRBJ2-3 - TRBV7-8 ASSSTSGATQY
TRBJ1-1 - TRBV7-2 ASNSQGRGTEAF
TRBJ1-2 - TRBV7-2 ASRLTGGPGYT
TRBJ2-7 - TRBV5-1 ASSSGLGGGEQY
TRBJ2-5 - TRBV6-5 ASSSGWARVETQY
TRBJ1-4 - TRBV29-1 SVRRTDNEKLF
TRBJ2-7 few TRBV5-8 ASSLEEKYEQY
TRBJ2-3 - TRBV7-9 ASSLYRDYNTDTQY
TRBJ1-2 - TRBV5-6 ASSLVQDYGYT
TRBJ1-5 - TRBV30 AWSDGPRNQPQH
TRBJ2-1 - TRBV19 ASSVTSGRWDEQF
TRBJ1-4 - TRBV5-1 ASSKWTGGVGIATNEKLF
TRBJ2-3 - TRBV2 ASSEGLAETDTQY
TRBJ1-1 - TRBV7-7 ASSLRTGCRAF
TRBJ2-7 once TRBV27 ASSRDTGIEQY
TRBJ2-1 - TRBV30 AWRAPSGRFNEQF
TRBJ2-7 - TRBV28 ASSAPGTGGIYEQY
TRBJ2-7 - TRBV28 ASSSLYEQY
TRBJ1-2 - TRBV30 AWSASMTGGLGYT
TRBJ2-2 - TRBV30 AWSETYQELF
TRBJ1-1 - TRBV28 ASGGGTEAF
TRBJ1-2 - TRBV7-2 ASTPGGTGANYGYT
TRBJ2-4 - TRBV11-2 ASSEGLAGAGNIQY
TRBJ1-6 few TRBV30 AWSVQGAHSPLH
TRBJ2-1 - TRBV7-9 ASSEGQMYNEQF
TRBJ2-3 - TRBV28 ASIHGSGGADTQY
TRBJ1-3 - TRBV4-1 ASSQEVGGNTIY
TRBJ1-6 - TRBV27 ASSLSSVPNSPLH
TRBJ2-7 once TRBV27 ASSLRQGRAYEQY
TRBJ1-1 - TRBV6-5 ASSYGRGNSEAF
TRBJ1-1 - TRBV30 AWRSRGGTEAF